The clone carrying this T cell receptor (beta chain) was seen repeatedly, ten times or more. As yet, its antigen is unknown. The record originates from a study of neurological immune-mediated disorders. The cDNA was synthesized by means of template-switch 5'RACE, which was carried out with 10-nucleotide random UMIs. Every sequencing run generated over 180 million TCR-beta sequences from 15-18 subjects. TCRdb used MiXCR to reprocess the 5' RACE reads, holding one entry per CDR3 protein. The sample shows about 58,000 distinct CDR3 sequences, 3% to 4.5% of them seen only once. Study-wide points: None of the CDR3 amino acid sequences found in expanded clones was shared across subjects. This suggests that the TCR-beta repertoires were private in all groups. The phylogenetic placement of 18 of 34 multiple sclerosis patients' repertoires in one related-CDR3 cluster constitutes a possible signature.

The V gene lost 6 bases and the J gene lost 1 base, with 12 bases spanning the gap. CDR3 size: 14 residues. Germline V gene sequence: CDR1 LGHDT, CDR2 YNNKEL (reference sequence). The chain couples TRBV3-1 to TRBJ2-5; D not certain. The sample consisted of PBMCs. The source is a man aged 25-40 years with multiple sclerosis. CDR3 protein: CASRHDSRQETQYF. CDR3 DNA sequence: TGTGCCAGCAGACATGACTCACGCCAAGAGACCCAGTACTTC.